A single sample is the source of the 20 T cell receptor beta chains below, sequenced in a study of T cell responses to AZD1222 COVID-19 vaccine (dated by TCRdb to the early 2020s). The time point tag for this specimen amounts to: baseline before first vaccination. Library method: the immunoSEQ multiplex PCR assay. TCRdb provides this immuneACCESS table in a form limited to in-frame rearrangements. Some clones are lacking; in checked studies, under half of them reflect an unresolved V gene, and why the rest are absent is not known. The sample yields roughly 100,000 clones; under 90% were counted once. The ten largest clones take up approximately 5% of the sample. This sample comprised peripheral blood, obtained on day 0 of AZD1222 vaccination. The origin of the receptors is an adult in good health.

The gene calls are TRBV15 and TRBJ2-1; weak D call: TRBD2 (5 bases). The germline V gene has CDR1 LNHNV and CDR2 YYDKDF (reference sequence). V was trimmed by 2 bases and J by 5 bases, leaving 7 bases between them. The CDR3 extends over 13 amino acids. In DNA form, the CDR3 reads TGTGCCACCAGCAGAACTAGGAACAATGAGCAGTTCTTC. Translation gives CATSRTRNNEQFF.

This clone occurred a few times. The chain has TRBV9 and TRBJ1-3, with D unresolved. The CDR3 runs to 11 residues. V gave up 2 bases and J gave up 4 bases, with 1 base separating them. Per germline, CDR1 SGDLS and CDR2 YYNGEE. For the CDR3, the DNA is TGTGCCAGCAGCGTCGGAAACACCATATATTTT. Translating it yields CASSVGNTIYF.

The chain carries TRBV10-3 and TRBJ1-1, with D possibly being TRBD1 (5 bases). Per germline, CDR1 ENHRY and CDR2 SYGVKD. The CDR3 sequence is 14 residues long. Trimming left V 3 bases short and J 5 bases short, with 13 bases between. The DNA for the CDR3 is TGTGCCATCAGTGACCCGGCCGGGGGAACTGAAGCTTTCTTT. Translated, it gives CAISDPAGGTEAFF.

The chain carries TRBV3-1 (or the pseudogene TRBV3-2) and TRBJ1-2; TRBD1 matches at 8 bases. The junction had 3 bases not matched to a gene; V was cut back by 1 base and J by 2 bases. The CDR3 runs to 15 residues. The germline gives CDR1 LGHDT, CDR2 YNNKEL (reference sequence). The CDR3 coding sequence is TGTGCCAGCAGCCAAGGGACAGGGATCAACTATGGCTACACCTTC. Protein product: CASSQGTGINYGYTF.

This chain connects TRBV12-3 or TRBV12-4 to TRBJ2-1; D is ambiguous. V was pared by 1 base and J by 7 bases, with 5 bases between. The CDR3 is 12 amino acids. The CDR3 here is CASSLGWNEQFF. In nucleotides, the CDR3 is TGTGCCAGCAGTTTAGGTTGGAATGAGCAGTTCTTC.

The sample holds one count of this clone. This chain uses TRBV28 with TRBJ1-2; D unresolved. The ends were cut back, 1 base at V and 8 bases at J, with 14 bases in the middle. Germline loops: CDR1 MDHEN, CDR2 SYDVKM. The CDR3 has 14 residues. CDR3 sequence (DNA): TGTGCCAGCAGTTTATTCAGCGGTCGGAGAGGCTACACCTTC. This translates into CASSLFSGRRGYTF.

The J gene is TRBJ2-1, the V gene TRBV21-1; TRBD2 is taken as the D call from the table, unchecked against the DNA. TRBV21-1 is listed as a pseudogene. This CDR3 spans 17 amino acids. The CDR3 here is CASSTPPGLAPYNEQFF. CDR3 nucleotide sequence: TGTGCCAGCAGCACACCTCCGGGACTAGCGCCTTACAATGAGCAGTTCTTC.

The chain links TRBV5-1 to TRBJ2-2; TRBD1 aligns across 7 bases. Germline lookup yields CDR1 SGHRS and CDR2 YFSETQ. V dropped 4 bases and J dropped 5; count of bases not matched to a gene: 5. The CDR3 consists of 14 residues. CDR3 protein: CASSTGQLTGELFF. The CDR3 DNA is TGCGCCAGCAGCACGGGACAGTTGACCGGGGAGCTGTTTTTT.

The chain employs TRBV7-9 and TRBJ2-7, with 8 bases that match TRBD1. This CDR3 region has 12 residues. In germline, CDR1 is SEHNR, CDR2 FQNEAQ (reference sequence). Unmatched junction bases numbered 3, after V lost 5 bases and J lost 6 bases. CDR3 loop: CASSNTGGEQYF. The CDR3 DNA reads TGTGCCAGCAGCAATACAGGGGGCGAGCAGTACTTC.

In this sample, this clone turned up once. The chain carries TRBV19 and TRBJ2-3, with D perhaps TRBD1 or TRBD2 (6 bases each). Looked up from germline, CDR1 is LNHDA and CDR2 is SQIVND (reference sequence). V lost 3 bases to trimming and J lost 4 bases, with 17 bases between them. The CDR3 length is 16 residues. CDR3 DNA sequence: TGTGCCAGTAGTATCCGAGGGGGGTTAGCGTCAGATACGCAGTATTTT. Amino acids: CASSIRGGLASDTQYF.

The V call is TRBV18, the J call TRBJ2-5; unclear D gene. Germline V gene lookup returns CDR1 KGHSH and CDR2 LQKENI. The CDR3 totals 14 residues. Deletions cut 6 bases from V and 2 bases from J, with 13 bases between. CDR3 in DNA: TGTGCCAGCTCGCCTTTGACCGAACAAGAGACCCAGTACTTC. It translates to CASSPLTEQETQYF. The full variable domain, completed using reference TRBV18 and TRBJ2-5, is NAGVMQNPRHLVRRRGQEARLRCSPMKGHSHVYWYRQLPEEGLKFMVYLQKENIIDESGMPKERFSAEFPKEGPSILRIQQVVRGDSAAYFCASSPLTEQETQYFGPGTRLLVL.

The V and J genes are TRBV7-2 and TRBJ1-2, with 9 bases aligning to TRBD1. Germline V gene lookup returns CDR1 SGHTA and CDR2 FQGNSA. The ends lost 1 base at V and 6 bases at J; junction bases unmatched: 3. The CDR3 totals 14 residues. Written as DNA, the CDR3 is TGTGCCAGCAGCTTAGTCCGGACAGGGGATGGCTACACCTTC. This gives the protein CASSLVRTGDGYTF.

The chain's CDR3 is CASSQDKGGSTEAFF. The CDR3 nucleotides read TGCGCCAGCAGCCAAGATAAGGGGGGGAGCACTGAAGCTTTCTTT. This chain links TRBV4-3 with TRBJ1-1, with TRBD1 as a possible D gene (6 bases). This CDR3 is 15 amino acids long. In germline, CDR1 is LGHNA, CDR2 YSLEER. The ends were cut back, 0 bases at V and 4 bases at J, with 12 bases in the middle.

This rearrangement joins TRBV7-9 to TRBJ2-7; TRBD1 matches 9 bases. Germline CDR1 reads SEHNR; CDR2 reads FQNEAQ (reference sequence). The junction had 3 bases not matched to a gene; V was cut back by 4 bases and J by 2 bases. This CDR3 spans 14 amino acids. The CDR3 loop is CASSSRDRAYEQYF. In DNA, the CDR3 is TGTGCCAGCAGCTCCCGGGACAGGGCCTACGAGCAGTACTTC.

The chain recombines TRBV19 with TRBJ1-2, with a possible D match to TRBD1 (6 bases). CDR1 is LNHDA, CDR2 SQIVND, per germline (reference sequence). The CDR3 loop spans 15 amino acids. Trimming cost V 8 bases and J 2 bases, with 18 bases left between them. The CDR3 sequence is CASHQPGQENYGYTF. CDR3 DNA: TGTGCCAGTCATCAACCGGGACAAGAAAACTATGGCTACACCTTC.

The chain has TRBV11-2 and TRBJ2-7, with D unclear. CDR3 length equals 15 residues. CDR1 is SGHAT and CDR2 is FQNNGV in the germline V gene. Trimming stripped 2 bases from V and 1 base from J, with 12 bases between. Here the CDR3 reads CASSLSQLESYEQYF. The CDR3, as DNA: TGTGCCAGCAGCTTAAGCCAACTCGAATCCTACGAGCAGTACTTC. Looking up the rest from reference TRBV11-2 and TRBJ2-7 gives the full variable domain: EAGVAQSPRYKIIEKRQSVAFWCNPISGHATLYWYQQILGQGPKLLIQFQNNGVVDDSQLPKDRFSAERLKGVDSTLKIQPAKLEDSAVYLCASSLSQLESYEQYFGPGTRLTVT.

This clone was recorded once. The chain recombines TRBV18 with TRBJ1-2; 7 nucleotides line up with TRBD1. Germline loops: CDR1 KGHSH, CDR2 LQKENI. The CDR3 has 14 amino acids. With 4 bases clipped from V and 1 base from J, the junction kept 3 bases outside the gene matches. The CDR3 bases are TGTGCCAGCTCACGAACAGGGGATAACTATGGCTACACCTTC. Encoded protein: CASSRTGDNYGYTF. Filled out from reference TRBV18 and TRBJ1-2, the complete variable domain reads NAGVMQNPRHLVRRRGQEARLRCSPMKGHSHVYWYRQLPEEGLKFMVYLQKENIIDESGMPKERFSAEFPKEGPSILRIQQVVRGDSAAYFCASSRTGDNYGYTFGSGTRLTVV.

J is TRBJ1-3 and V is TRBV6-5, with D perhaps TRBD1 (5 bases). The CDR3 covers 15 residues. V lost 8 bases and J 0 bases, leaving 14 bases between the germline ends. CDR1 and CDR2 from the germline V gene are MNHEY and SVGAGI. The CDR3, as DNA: TGTGCCAGCCGAAGGCAGGGATCCTCTGGAAACACCATATATTTT. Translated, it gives CASRRQGSSGNTIYF.

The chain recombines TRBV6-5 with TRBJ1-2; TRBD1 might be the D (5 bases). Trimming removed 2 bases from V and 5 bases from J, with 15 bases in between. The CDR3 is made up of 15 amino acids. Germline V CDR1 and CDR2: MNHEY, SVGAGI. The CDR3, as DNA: TGTGCCAGCAGTTACGGCGCCGGGACGGTTTATGGCTACACCTTC. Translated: CASSYGAGTVYGYTF.

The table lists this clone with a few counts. CDR3 sequence reads: CASSAFGQSQETQYF. The DNA of the CDR3 is TGTGCCAGCAGCGCCTTCGGACAGTCCCAAGAGACCCAGTACTTC. The J gene is TRBJ2-5, the V gene TRBV9, with D perhaps TRBD1 (6 bases). The V end was cut by 3 bases, the J end by 1 base, with 13 bases between. The CDR3 sequence is 15 residues long. Per the germline V gene, CDR1 is SGDLS and CDR2 is YYNGEE.